This TCR beta chain was captured in a study of T cell clonotyping in hematopoietic cell transplantation. Study-level results: CD4 and CD8 repertoire contributions could not be separated without sorting. At the given depth, recipient repertoires were over 95% de novo clonotypes. Pathologically expanded recipient clonotypes increased progressively from day 30 to day 180 as diversity fell.

As to time point: recipient sample about 28 days before transplant, after cytoreduction. Recipient blood drawn about 28 days pretransplant and days 30, 100, 180 after. The sample holds a few counts of this clone. What it binds is unknown. Generated by immunoSEQ multiplex PCR, the TCRdb table keeps only in-frame clones and is missing some. The repertoire holds roughly 29,000 clones, with 60% to 85% as singletons. The CDR3 runs 14 residues. Germline V gene data show CDR1 as MNHNS and CDR2 as SASEGT. The V end lost 8 bases, the J end lost 2 bases, and 16 bases lay between the germline ends. Sequences were derived from peripheral blood mononuclear cells, sampled before stem cell transplant. V is TRBV6-1 and J is TRBJ2-7, with a possible D match to TRBD2 (6 bases). The sequence came from a woman under 40 with chronic myeloid leukemia. Some clones in this sample may be carry-over from other donors' samples. DNA of the CDR3: TGTGCCAGCCGCGGGGCAGACTCAACCTACGAGCAGTACGTC. This codes for CASRGADSTYEQYV.